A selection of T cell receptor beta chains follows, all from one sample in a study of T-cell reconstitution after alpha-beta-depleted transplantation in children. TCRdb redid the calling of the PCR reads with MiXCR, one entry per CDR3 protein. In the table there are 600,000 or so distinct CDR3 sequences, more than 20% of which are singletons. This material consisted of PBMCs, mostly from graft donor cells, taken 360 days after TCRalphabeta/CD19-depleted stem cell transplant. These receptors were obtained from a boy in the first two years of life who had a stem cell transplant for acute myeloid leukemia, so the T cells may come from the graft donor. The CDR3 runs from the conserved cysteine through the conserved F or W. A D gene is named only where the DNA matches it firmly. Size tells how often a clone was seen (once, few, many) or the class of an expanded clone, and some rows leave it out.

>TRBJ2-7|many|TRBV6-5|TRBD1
CASSSPGTGSYEQYF
TGTGCCAGCAGTTCTCCCGGGACAGGATCCTACGAGCAGTACTTC
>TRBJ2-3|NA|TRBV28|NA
CASSFLGRDTDTQYF
TGTGCCAGCAGTTTCTTGGGCAGGGACACAGATACGCAGTATTTT
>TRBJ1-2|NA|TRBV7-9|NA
CASSFGGLTDYTRTF
TGTGCCAGCAGCTTTGGTGGGCTCACTGACTATACCAGGACCTTC
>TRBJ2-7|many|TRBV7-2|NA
CASSFRPRGYEQYF
TGTGCCAGCAGCTTTAGGCCGAGGGGCTACGAGCAGTACTTC
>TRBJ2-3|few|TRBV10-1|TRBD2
CASSESRLAPVTDTQYF
TGCGCCAGCAGTGAGAGTAGACTAGCGCCGGTCACAGATACGCAGTATTTT
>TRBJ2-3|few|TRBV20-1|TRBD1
CSATSGQDLFTDTQYF
TGCAGTGCGACCTCGGGACAGGACCTTTTCACAGATACGCAGTATTTT
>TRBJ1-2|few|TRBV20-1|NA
CSARDNGNYGYTF
TGCAGTGCTAGGGACAACGGAAACTATGGCTACACCTTC
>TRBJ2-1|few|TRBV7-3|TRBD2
CASSAGDNNEQFF
TGTGCCAGCTCCGCGGGGGATAACAATGAGCAGTTCTTC
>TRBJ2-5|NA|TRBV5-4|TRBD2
CASSTLPGLAVKETQYF
TGTGCCAGCAGCACTTTGCCAGGACTAGCGGTAAAAGAGACCCAGTACTTC
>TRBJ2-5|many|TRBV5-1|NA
CASSLGTIQETQYF
TGCGCCAGCAGCCTGGGGACAATCCAAGAGACCCAGTACTTC
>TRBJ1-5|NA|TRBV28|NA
CASTSGNQPQHF
TGTGCCAGCACCTCGGGCAATCAGCCCCAGCATTTT
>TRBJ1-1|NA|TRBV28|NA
CASRRTNTEAFF
TGTGCCAGCCGACGGACGAACACTGAAGCTTTCTTT
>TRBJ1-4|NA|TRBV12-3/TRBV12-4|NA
CASCLAFQVDTPTNEKLFF
TGTGCCAGCTGTTTAGCCTTTCAGGTGGACACCCCAACTAATGAAAAACTGTTTTTT
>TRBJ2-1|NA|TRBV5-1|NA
CASRGAYNEQFF
TGCGCCAGCAGAGGAGCGTACAATGAGCAGTTCTTC
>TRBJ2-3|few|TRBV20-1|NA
CSAGGSRDTDTQYF
TGCAGTGCTGGGGGGTCCCGGGACACAGATACGCAGTATTTT
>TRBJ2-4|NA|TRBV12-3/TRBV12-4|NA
CASSPRGVGVLAKNIQYF
TGTGCCAGCAGCCCCCGCGGTGTTGGTGTTCTAGCCAAAAACATTCAGTACTTC
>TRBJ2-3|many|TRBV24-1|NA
CACSLGDTQYF
TGTGCCTGCTCCCTGGGGGATACGCAGTATTTT
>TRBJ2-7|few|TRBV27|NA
CASSPDPSEKQYF
TGTGCCAGCAGTCCCGACCCATCTGAGAAGCAGTACTTC
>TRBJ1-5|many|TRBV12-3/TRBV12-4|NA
CASSSDSYSNQPQHF
TGTGCCAGCAGTTCGGACAGCTATAGCAATCAGCCCCAGCATTTT
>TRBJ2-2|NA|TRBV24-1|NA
CATSDIRNTGELFF
TGTGCCACCTCGGATATACGAAACACCGGGGAGCTGTTTTTT
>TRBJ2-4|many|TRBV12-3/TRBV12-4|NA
CASSPGGVRDIQYF
TGTGCCAGCAGTCCAGGTGGGGTAAGGGACATTCAGTACTTC
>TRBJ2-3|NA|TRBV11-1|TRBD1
CASSLVRVGAGTGADTQYF
TGTGCCAGCAGCTTAGTCCGGGTCGGGGCCGGGACAGGGGCAGATACGCAGTATTTT
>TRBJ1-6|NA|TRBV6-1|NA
CATQAGGLNNSPLHF
TGTGCCACCCAGGCGGGGGGCCTAAATAATTCACCCCTCCACTTT
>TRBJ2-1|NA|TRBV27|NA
CASSPILRGPLYNEQFF
TGTGCCAGCAGCCCAATTCTTAGGGGACCCCTCTACAATGAGCAGTTCTTC
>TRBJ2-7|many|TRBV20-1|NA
CSARAGEVYEQYF
TGCAGTGCTAGGGCAGGGGAAGTTTACGAGCAGTACTTC
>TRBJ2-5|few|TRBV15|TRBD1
CATSSTDRGETQYF
TGTGCCACCAGCAGCACGGACAGGGGTGAGACCCAGTACTTC
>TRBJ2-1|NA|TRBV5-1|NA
CASSFGPEIYNEQFF
TGCGCCAGCAGCTTTGGGCCGGAAATATACAATGAGCAGTTCTTC
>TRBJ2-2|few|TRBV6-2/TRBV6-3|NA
CASSSTSNTGELFF
TGTGCCAGCAGTTCTACATCGAACACCGGGGAGCTGTTTTTT
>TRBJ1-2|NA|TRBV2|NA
CASSVKRSYGYTF
TGTGCCAGCAGTGTAAAACGTTCCTATGGCTACACCTTC
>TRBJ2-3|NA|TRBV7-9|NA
CASSLGWQGIKADTQYF
TGTGCCAGCAGCTTAGGGTGGCAGGGGATCAAGGCAGATACGCAGTATTTT
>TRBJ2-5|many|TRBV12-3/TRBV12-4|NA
CASNQGTETQYF
TGTGCCAGCAACCAGGGGACGGAGACCCAGTACTTC
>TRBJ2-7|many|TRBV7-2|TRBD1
CASSSAGQDVYEQYF
TGTGCCAGCAGCTCTGCCGGACAGGATGTTTACGAGCAGTACTTC
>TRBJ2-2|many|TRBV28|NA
CASTGTPTNTGELFF
TGTGCCAGCACCGGGACACCGACGAACACCGGGGAGCTGTTTTTT
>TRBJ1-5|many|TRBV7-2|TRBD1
CASSGQGVYQPQHF
TGTGCCAGCTCGGGACAGGGGGTTTATCAGCCCCAGCATTTT
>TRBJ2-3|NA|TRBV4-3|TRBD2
CASSQDRNLGLAGDTQYF
TGCGCCAGCAGCCAAGATCGAAACTTGGGACTAGCGGGGGATACGCAGTATTTT
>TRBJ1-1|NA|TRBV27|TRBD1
CASSSWLGGGNTEAFF
TGTGCCAGCAGTTCCTGGCTAGGGGGCGGGAACACTGAAGCTTTCTTT
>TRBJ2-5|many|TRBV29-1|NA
CSGDPGPQETQYF
TGCAGCGGTGACCCGGGGCCTCAAGAGACCCAGTACTTC
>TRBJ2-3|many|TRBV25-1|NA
CASLTDTQYF
TGTGCCAGCCTCACAGATACGCAGTATTTT